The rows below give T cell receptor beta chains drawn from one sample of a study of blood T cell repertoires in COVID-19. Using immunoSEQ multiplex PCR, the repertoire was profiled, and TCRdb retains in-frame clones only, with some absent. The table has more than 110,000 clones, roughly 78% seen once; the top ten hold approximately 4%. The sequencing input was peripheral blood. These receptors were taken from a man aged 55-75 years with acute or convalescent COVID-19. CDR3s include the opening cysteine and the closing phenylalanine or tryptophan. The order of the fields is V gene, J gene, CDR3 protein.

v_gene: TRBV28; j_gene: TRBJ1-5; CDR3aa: CASSSDRGNQPQHF
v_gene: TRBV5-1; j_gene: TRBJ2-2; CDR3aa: CASSPELVAGELFF
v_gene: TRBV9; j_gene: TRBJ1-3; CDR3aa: CASSVAGVLETGNTIYF
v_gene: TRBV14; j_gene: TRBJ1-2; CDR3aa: CASSQDLLSGPYYGYTF
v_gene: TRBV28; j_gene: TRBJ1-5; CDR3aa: CASSQGQGDYQPQHF
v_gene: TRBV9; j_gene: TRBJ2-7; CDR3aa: CASSVETGGLYEQYF
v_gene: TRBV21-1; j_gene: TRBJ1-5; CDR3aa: CASSKGAGFLSNQPQHF
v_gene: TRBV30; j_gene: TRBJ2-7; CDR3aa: CAWAQGYEQYF
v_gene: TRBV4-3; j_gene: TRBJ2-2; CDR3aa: CASSQESSGQFANTGELFF
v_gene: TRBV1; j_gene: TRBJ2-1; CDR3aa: CTSSPTHSSVNNEQFF
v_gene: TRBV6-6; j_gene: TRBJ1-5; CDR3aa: CASSHSYRRINQPQHF
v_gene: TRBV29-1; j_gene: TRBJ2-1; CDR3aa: CSALLGQGSWEQFF
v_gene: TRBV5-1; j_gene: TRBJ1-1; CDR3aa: CASSLAPGNAEAFF
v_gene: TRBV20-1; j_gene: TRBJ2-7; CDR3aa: CSASSGTSGRQQYF
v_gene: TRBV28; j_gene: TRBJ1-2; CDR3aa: CASSSGYGYTF
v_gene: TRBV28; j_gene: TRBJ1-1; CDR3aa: CASSRGGLATEAFF
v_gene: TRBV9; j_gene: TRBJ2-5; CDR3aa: CASSVEPLQETQYF
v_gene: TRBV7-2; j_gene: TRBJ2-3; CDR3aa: CASSLGYAGVLNTQYF
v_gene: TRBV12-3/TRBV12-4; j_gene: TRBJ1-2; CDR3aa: CASSLGQGYGYTF
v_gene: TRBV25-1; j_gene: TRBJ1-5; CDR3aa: CASSVPGSNQPQHF
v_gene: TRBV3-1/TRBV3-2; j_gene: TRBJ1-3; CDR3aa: CASSQDRGNTIYF
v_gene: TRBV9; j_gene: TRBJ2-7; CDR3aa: CASSSPGQGINEQYF
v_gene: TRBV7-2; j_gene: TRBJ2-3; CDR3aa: CASSLVGSGGMRDTQYF
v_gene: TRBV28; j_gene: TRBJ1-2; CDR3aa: CASSLIRGGPGYTF
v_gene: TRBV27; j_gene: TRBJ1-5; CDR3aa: CASSFRQDPYSNQPQHF
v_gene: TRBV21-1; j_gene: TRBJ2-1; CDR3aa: CASKNPGQFYNEQFF
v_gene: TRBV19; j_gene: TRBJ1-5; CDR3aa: CASRESDRAGQPQHF
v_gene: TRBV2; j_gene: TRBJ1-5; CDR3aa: CASRSDRGEGQPQHF
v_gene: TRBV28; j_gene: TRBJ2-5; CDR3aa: CASSLARQETQYF
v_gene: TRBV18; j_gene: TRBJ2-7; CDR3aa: CASSAQGAYEQYF
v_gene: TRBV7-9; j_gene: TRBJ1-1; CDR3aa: CASSLAGGRGRAFF
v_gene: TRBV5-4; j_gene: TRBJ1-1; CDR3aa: CASSPPTGQNTEAFF
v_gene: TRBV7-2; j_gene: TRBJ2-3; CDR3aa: CASSRRLAGTSTDTQYF
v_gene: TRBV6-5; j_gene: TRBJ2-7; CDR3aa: CASAGTTSSYEQYF
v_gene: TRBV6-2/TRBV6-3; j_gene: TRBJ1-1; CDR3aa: CASSSRGRDPEAFF
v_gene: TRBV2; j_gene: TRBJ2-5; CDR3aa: CASSPSRQGQETQYF
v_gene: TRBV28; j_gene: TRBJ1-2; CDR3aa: CASSAYRGNYGYTF
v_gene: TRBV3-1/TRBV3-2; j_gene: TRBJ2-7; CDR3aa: CASSQDLVGREHF
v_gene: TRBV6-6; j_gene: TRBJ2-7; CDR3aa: CASSYQGKYEQYF
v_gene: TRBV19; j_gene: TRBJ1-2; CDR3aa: CASSRDRGRGDGYTF
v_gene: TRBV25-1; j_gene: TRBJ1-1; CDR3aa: CASIRGGTEAFF
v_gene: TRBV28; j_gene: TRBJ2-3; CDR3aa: CASSQGTTDTQYF
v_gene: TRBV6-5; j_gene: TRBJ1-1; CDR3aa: CASRHGTGNTEAFF
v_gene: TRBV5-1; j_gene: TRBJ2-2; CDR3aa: CASTTTGNTGELFF
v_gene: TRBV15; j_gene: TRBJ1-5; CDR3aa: CATSPPGTSHQHF
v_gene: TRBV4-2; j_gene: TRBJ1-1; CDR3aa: CASSPTARVRTEAFF
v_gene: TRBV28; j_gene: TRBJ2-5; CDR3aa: CASSLAGGPAETQYF
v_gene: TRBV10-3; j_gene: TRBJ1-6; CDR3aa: CAIQGTLQNSPLHF
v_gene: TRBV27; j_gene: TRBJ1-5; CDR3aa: CASSRQISNQPQHF
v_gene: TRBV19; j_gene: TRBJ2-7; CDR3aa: CASTPTGGIYEQYF